A single sample gave rise to the 16 T cell receptor beta chains below, sequenced in a study of blood T cell repertoires in COVID-19. Profiling relied on immunoSEQ multiplex PCR, and the TCRdb table lists in-frame clones only, not all of them. The sample lists under 350,000 clones, just over 85% occurring once. Sequencing was done on a sample of PBMCs or T cells enriched from blood (not recorded which). All receptors derive from a woman between 40 and 50 years old with acute COVID-19.

The chain is built from TRBV11-2 and TRBJ2-5; 7 bases map to TRBD1. Unmatched junction bases numbered 9, after V lost 4 bases and J lost 4 bases. The CDR3 runs 15 residues. Germline assignment: CDR1 SGHAT and CDR2 FQNNGV. The CDR3 DNA follows: TGTGCCAGCAGCTCAACAGGGGCCTCAGGAGAGACCCAGTACTTC. It encodes CASSSTGASGETQYF.

This chain connects TRBV7-8 to TRBJ2-7; TRBD1 aligns across 9 bases. This CDR3 region has 15 residues. Losses at the gene ends were 5 bases for V and 3 bases for J; bases not matched to a gene: 8. In germline, CDR1 is SGHVS, CDR2 FQNEAQ. The CDR3 protein is CASSATGQGVYEQYF. CDR3 nucleotides: TGTGCCAGCAGCGCGACGGGACAGGGTGTCTACGAGCAGTACTTC.

This rearrangement joins TRBV4-2 to TRBJ1-4; tentatively, D is TRBD1 (6 bases). The germline V gene encodes CDR1 LGHNA and CDR2 YNFKEQ. The CDR3 is 15 residues long. V was trimmed by 0 bases and J by 8 bases, leaving 13 bases between them. CDR3 nucleotide sequence: TGTGCCAGCAGCCAAGAGGGGGCGGGTTTAGAAAAACTGTTTTTT. It yields the protein CASSQEGAGLEKLFF.

V gene TRBV6-4 combines with J gene TRBJ2-2, with unresolved D. The CDR3 extends over 14 amino acids. The V end lost 3 bases, the J end lost 0 bases, and 5 bases lay between the germline ends. Germline lookup yields CDR1 MRHNA and CDR2 SNTAGT. CDR3 coding DNA: TGTGCCAGCAGTGAGACTTCGAACACCGGGGAGCTGTTTTTT. Protein: CASSETSNTGELFF.

This chain connects TRBV11-2 to TRBJ2-2, with TRBD1 identical over 7 bases. Germline loops: CDR1 SGHAT, CDR2 FQNNGV. The CDR3 loop spans 15 amino acids. With V trimmed by 10 bases and J by 5 bases, 13 bases remained unmatched. This chain's CDR3 is CAISARDSSTGELFF. The CDR3 DNA is TGTGCCATCTCGGCTCGGGACAGCTCTACCGGGGAGCTGTTTTTT. The full variable domain, rest sourced from reference TRBV11-2 and TRBJ2-2, is EAGVAQSPRYKIIEKRQSVAFWCNPISGHATLYWYQQILGQGPKLLIQFQNNGVVDDSQLPKDRFSAERLKGVDSTLKIQPAKLEDSAVYLCAISARDSSTGELFFGEGSRLTVL.

This clone was observed a few times. V and J are TRBV9 and TRBJ2-3, with D perhaps TRBD2 (5 bases). V lost 5 bases and J lost 3, with 7 bases in between. The CDR3 covers 12 residues. Germline V lookup: CDR1 SGDLS, CDR2 YYNGEE. The CDR3 DNA follows: TGTGCCAGCAGTCGGGGAACAGATACGCAGTATTTT. Its protein is CASSRGTDTQYF.

V gene TRBV10-3 combines with J gene TRBJ1-2; TRBD1 matches at 8 bases. Trimming cost V 6 bases and J 3 bases; bases outside gene matches: 9. Germline V CDR1 and CDR2: ENHRY, SYGVKD. The CDR3 has 15 residues. For the CDR3, the DNA is TGTGCCATCAGCGTGCAGGACAGGGCCCACTATGGCTACACCTTC. Amino acid sequence: CAISVQDRAHYGYTF.

This chain links TRBV5-6 with TRBJ2-5; TRBD1 is a possible D gene (6 bases). The CDR3 contains 15 residues. V shed 3 bases and J shed 1 base, with 13 bases lying between them. Germline V CDR1 and CDR2: SGHDT, YYEEEE. CDR3 nucleotide sequence: TGTGCCAGCAGCTCGGAGAAAGGGGGCCAAGAGACCCAGTACTTC. It is translated as CASSSEKGGQETQYF.

V is TRBV4-2 and J is TRBJ2-1, with TRBD2 as a possible D gene (6 bases). CDR1 and CDR2 from the germline V gene are LGHNA and YNFKEQ. This CDR3 has 15 residues. With 4 bases removed from V and 7 bases from J, the gap between germline ends came to 17 bases. CDR3 sequence reads: CASSLSGVGVNEQFF. The DNA for the CDR3 is TGTGCCAGCAGCCTGTCGGGGGTAGGGGTTAATGAGCAGTTCTTC.

The chain links TRBV14 to TRBJ2-1; D unresolved. Between the trimmed V and J ends, which lost 4 bases and 4 bases, there was a span of 8 bases. CDR1 and CDR2 (germline): SGHDN, FVKESK. CDR3 length equals 13 residues. The CDR3 here is CASSPLRYNEQFF. The CDR3, as DNA: TGTGCCAGCAGCCCGTTGCGGTACAATGAGCAGTTCTTC.

This clone was observed a single time. The gene calls are TRBV7-9 and TRBJ2-5, with D possibly TRBD2 on 6 matching bases. The germline CDR1 and CDR2 sequences are SEHNR and FQNEAQ (reference sequence). The ends were cut back, 8 bases at V and 5 bases at J, with 9 bases in the middle. The CDR3 sequence is 11 residues long. The CDR3 loop reads CASGEEETQYF. In DNA form, the CDR3 reads TGTGCCAGCGGGGAGGAGGAGACCCAGTACTTC. The full variable domain, rest sourced from reference TRBV7-9 and TRBJ2-5, is DTGVSQNPRHKITKRGQNVTFRCDPISEHNRLYWYRQTLGQGPEFLTYFQNEAQLEKSRLLSDRFSAERPKGSFSTLEIQRTEQGDSAMYLCASGEEETQYFGPGTRLLVL.

The chain joins TRBV19 to TRBJ1-6; 7 nucleotides match TRBD1. After removal of 7 bases from V and 7 bases from J, the junction contained 7 bases not matched to a gene. Germline CDR1 and CDR2: LNHDA and SQIVND (reference sequence). This CDR3 contains 14 residues. The CDR3 DNA is TGTGCCAGTAAGGAGGTGACAGGGAATTCACCCCTCCACTTT. This translates into CASKEVTGNSPLHF. The variable domain in full, with the rest retrieved from reference TRBV19 and TRBJ1-6, is DGGITQSPKYLFRKEGQNVTLSCEQNLNHDAMYWYRQDPGQGLRLIYYSQIVNDFQKGDIAEGYSVSREKKESFPLTVTSAQKNPTAFYLCASKEVTGNSPLHFGNGTRLTVT.

The chain is built from TRBV25-1 and TRBJ1-3; D is uncertain. The germline V gene has CDR1 MGHDK and CDR2 SYGVNS. Trimming removed 3 bases from V and 0 bases from J, with 15 bases in between. This CDR3 has 17 amino acids. The CDR3, as DNA: TGTGCCAGCAGTGACCCCGTACAGTGCCTCTCTGGAAACACCATATATTTT. Protein sequence: CASSDPVQCLSGNTIYF.

The chain joins TRBV6-1 to TRBJ2-1; 11 bases fit TRBD2. The CDR3 contains 17 residues. J was trimmed by 7 bases and V by 4 bases; bases with no gene match: 12. Germline assignment: CDR1 MNHNS and CDR2 SASEGT. CDR3 protein: CASSGGILAGGWNEQFF. The CDR3 coding sequence is TGTGCCAGCAGTGGCGGGATTTTAGCGGGAGGGTGGAATGAGCAGTTCTTC.

V is TRBV9 and J is TRBJ1-1, with TRBD1 matching over 10 bases. CDR1 is SGDLS, CDR2 YYNGEE, per germline. There are 15 residues in the CDR3. Trimming at V came to 3 bases and at J to 1 base, leaving 3 bases not matched to a gene. The CDR3 loop is CASSGDRGQNTEAFF. CDR3 nucleotide sequence: TGTGCCAGCAGCGGGGACAGGGGACAGAACACTGAAGCTTTCTTT.

This chain links TRBV5-1 with TRBJ1-1; tentatively, D is TRBD1 (6 bases). The CDR3 has 14 amino acids. Trimming took off 4 bases at V and 1 base at J, with 11 bases between the two ends. Germline V gene data show CDR1 as SGHRS and CDR2 as YFSETQ. CDR3 DNA: TGCGCCAGCAGCCTGGACAGCACGAACACTGAAGCTTTCTTT. Amino acid sequence: CASSLDSTNTEAFF.